These T cell receptor beta chains were read from a single sample in a study of spatial heterogeneity in lung cancer. TCRdb recomputed calls from the 5' RACE reads with MiXCR, one row per CDR3 protein. The table records under 150,000 distinct CDR3 sequences, about 10% of them present only once. Sequenced material: PBMCs, taken at follow-up. All receptors derive from a female donor with early-stage non-small cell lung cancer. CDR3s include the opening cysteine and the closing phenylalanine or tryptophan. The D gene is left open where the match is weak. Not all rows give a size; the values are once, few, many and, for expanded clones, a class.

>TRBJ2-7|TRBD1|few|TRBV20-1
CSATDRGGGSYEQYF
TGCAGTGCTACTGACAGGGGCGGAGGCTCCTACGAGCAGTACTTC
>TRBJ1-2|-|few|TRBV3-1
CASSHYRALFYGYTF
TGTGCCAGCAGCCATTACAGGGCCTTATTCTATGGCTACACCTTC
>TRBJ2-3|TRBD1|few|TRBV7-9
CASSLLGQGETDTQYF
TGTGCCAGCAGCTTACTGGGACAGGGAGAGACAGATACGCAGTATTTT
>TRBJ2-1|-|-|TRBV4-3
CASSQGAFNEQFF
TGCGCCAGCAGCCAAGGAGCCTTCAATGAGCAGTTCTTC
>TRBJ2-2|-|-|TRBV5-5
CASSLAERNTGELFF
TGTGCCAGCAGCTTGGCTGAACGGAACACCGGGGAGCTGTTTTTT
>TRBJ2-7|-|-|TRBV12-3/TRBV12-4
CASRISRGYEQYF
TGTGCCAGCAGGATTTCTCGGGGGTACGAGCAGTACTTC
>TRBJ2-1|TRBD2|-|TRBV28
CARSLIGGSRFSNEQFF
TGTGCCAGGAGTTTAATCGGCGGGAGCAGGTTCAGCAATGAGCAGTTCTTC
>TRBJ2-5|TRBD2|many|TRBV20-1
CSARIELAGGPEQETQYF
TGCAGTGCTAGGATCGAGCTAGCGGGAGGGCCGGAGCAAGAGACCCAGTACTTC
>TRBJ2-7|TRBD2|-|TRBV20-1
CSAFSGTSGSSYEQYF
TGCAGTGCTTTTTCCGGGACTAGCGGGAGCTCCTACGAGCAGTACTTC
>TRBJ2-3|TRBD2|few|TRBV30
CAWTTSGSQYF
TGTGCCTGGACGACTAGCGGATCGCAGTATTTT
>TRBJ1-4|TRBD1|once|TRBV12-3/TRBV12-4
CASRNRGTNEKLFF
TGTGCCAGCAGGAACAGGGGAACTAATGAAAAACTGTTTTTT
>TRBJ2-3|TRBD1|many|TRBV4-2
CASSQGQGHTDTQYF
TGTGCCAGCAGCCAAGGACAGGGGCACACAGATACGCAGTATTTT
>TRBJ1-1|TRBD1|many|TRBV6-2/TRBV6-3
CASSARQGPKAFF
TGTGCCAGCAGTGCCAGACAGGGACCCAAAGCTTTCTTT
>TRBJ1-6|-|-|TRBV4-1
CASSQDRGRDVSPLHF
TGCGCCAGCAGCCAAGATCGGGGCAGGGATGTTTCACCCCTCCACTTT
>TRBJ2-1|-|-|TRBV2
CASSAVGSSYNEQFF
TGTGCCAGCAGTGCGGTGGGGAGCTCCTACAATGAGCAGTTCTTC
>TRBJ2-5|TRBD1|-|TRBV6-6
CASGLQGAETQYF
TGTGCCAGCGGCCTACAGGGGGCAGAGACCCAGTACTTC
>TRBJ2-3|-|-|TRBV12-3/TRBV12-4
CASSQFSSDTTDTQYF
TGTGCCAGCAGTCAATTCTCTAGCGACACCACAGATACGCAGTATTTT
>TRBJ2-1|-|-|TRBV6-2/TRBV6-3
CASRALEGLNNEQFF
TGTGCCAGCAGAGCTTTGGAGGGGTTGAATAATGAGCAGTTCTTC
>TRBJ2-7|TRBD2|few|TRBV18
CASSQSSGRQDEQYF
TGTGCCAGCTCACAGTCTAGCGGGAGACAGGACGAGCAGTACTTC
>TRBJ1-6|TRBD1|-|TRBV20-1
CSARDSGGLNNSPLHF
TGCAGTGCTAGAGATTCAGGGGGCCTCAATAATTCACCCCTCCACTTT
>TRBJ2-7|TRBD1|few|TRBV5-1
CASSRTGSYEQYF
TGCGCCAGCAGCCGGACAGGATCCTACGAGCAGTACTTC
>TRBJ1-5|-|-|TRBV6-2/TRBV6-3
CASRGAGNQPQHF
TGTGCCAGCCGGGGGGCAGGGAATCAGCCCCAGCATTTT
>TRBJ1-5|TRBD1|-|TRBV7-3
CASSPQTGVGNQPQHF
TGTGCCAGCAGCCCCCAGACAGGGGTGGGCAATCAGCCCCAGCATTTT
>TRBJ2-3|-|-|TRBV9
CASSVMASSPDTQYF
TGTGCCAGCAGCGTAATGGCCTCGTCCCCAGATACGCAGTATTTT
>TRBJ1-3|-|many|TRBV10-3
CAIRRGVEDTIYF
TGTGCCATAAGACGGGGGGTCGAGGACACCATATATTTT
>TRBJ2-1|TRBD2|few|TRBV3-1
CASSQDLRGSTDEQFF
TGTGCCAGCAGCCAAGATCTACGCGGGAGTACTGACGAGCAGTTCTTC
>TRBJ1-5|TRBD1|-|TRBV11-3
CASSLTGVGQPQHF
TGTGCCAGCAGCTTGACAGGGGTTGGGCAGCCCCAGCATTTT
>TRBJ2-7|TRBD2|few|TRBV20-1
CSVPGTSGYEQYF
TGCAGTGTCCCCGGGACTAGCGGCTACGAGCAGTACTTC
>TRBJ2-2|TRBD1|few|TRBV20-1
CSAYQYGTGGTGELFF
TGCAGTGCTTATCAATATGGGACAGGGGGCACCGGGGAGCTGTTTTTT
>TRBJ2-2|-|few|TRBV29-1
CSVQDSWELFF
TGCAGCGTTCAAGACAGCTGGGAGCTGTTTTTT
>TRBJ2-3|-|few|TRBV12-3/TRBV12-4
CASTHMPRSTDTQYF
TGTGCCAGCACCCACATGCCCCGAAGCACAGATACGCAGTATTTT
>TRBJ2-1|TRBD2|-|TRBV27
CASSGTIYNEQFF
TGTGCCAGCTCGGGGACTATCTACAATGAGCAGTTCTTC
>TRBJ2-2|-|-|TRBV2
CASMFQMSGELFF
-
>TRBJ1-5|TRBD1|few|TRBV6-2/TRBV6-3
CASSYTLQTGESNQPQHF
TGTGCCAGCAGTTACACCCTTCAGACAGGGGAAAGCAATCAGCCCCAGCATTTT
>TRBJ1-4|-|-|TRBV6-5
CASSRSRGGKEKLFF
TGTGCCAGCAGTCGCTCTCGGGGGGGGAAGGAAAAACTGTTTTTT
>TRBJ1-1|-|few|TRBV28
CASSSGQLQIFF
TGTGCCAGCAGCTCCGGTCAATTGCAGATTTTCTTT
>TRBJ2-6|TRBD1|many|TRBV6-1
CASTRQGAGANVLTF
TGTGCCAGCACCCGACAGGGAGCAGGGGCCAACGTCCTGACTTTC
>TRBJ1-1|TRBD1|-|TRBV15
CATSRVSQGTEAFF
TGTGCCACCAGCAGAGTTTCACAGGGGACTGAAGCTTTCTTT
>TRBJ2-1|-|many|TRBV20-1
CSAGRRAVGRDEQFF
TGCAGTGCTGGACGTCGGGCAGTTGGTCGGGATGAGCAGTTCTTC
>TRBJ2-7|-|-|TRBV11-2
CASSLTRYEQYF
TGTGCCAGCAGCCTAACCCGCTACGAGCAGTACTTC
>TRBJ2-7|TRBD2|many|TRBV28
CASSDLAGVPEQYF
TGTGCCAGCAGCGACCTAGCGGGAGTCCCCGAGCAGTACTTC
>TRBJ1-6|-|many|TRBV27
CASSLPGYNSPLHF
TGTGCCAGCAGTTTGCCAGGGTATAATTCACCCCTCCACTTT
>TRBJ2-4|TRBD1|-|TRBV11-3
CASSFTGQGVDIQYF
TGTGCCAGCAGCTTCACGGGACAGGGTGTTGACATTCAGTACTTC
>TRBJ1-1|-|-|TRBV6-2/TRBV6-3
CASSTGQKEAFF
TGTGCCAGCAGTACCGGACAGAAGGAAGCTTTCTTT
>TRBJ2-5|TRBD2|few|TRBV6-2/TRBV6-3
CASSATSGRAKTQYF
TGTGCCAGCAGTGCTACTAGCGGGAGAGCCAAGACCCAGTACTTC
>TRBJ1-4|-|many|TRBV7-2
CASSLYSSTNEKLFF
TGTGCCAGCAGCTTGTACTCATCAACTAATGAAAAACTGTTTTTT
>TRBJ2-6|-|-|TRBV19
CASTTTGANVLTF
TGTGCCAGTACCACGACTGGGGCCAACGTCCTGACTTTC
>TRBJ2-5|-|-|TRBV7-9
CASSPYGGREKETQYF
TGTGCCAGCAGCCCCTACGGGGGGCGGGAGAAAGAGACCCAGTACTTC
>TRBJ1-6|-|-|TRBV20-1
CSARQGNLHF
TGCAGTGCTAGACAGGGAAACCTCCACTTT
>TRBJ1-2|-|-|TRBV28
CASSFRAAHYGYTF
TGTGCCAGCAGTTTCCGGGCAGCACACTATGGCTACACCTTC
>TRBJ2-3|-|-|TRBV6-2/TRBV6-3
CASSYSWGTDTQYF
TGTGCCAGCAGTTACTCGTGGGGGACAGATACGCAGTATTTT
>TRBJ2-6|TRBD1|many|TRBV7-3
CASSFVVGQGSSGANVLTF
TGTGCCAGCAGCTTCGTTGTGGGACAGGGATCCTCTGGGGCCAACGTCCTGACTTTC
>TRBJ2-1|-|many|TRBV5-1
CASSLDYEQFF
TGCGCCAGCAGCTTGGACTATGAGCAGTTCTTC
>TRBJ2-1|TRBD2|-|TRBV5-1
CASSFPSGRGGDNEQFF
TGCGCCAGCAGCTTTCCTAGCGGGAGAGGAGGGGACAATGAGCAGTTCTTC
>TRBJ2-5|-|-|TRBV7-2
CASSLVGGAGETQYF
TGTGCCAGCAGCTTAGTAGGCGGGGCGGGAGAGACCCAGTACTTC
>TRBJ2-2|TRBD2|many|TRBV4-2
CASSQASGSWAGELFF
TGTGCCAGCAGCCAAGCTAGCGGGAGTTGGGCCGGGGAGCTGTTTTTT
>TRBJ1-5|-|many|TRBV21-1
CASSPLTRDYLSNQPQHF
TGTGCCAGCAGCCCCCTAACTCGGGATTACCTCAGCAATCAGCCCCAGCATTTT
>TRBJ2-3|-|many|TRBV27
CASLSLTDTQYF
TGTGCCAGCTTATCATTAACAGATACGCAGTATTTT
>TRBJ1-5|-|many|TRBV19
CASSMGRVPFGSNQPQHF
TGTGCCAGTAGTATGGGCAGGGTCCCCTTCGGTAGCAATCAGCCCCAGCATTTT
>TRBJ2-5|TRBD1|-|TRBV20-1
CSAAARQGAGETQYF
TGCAGTGCTGCCGCCCGACAGGGGGCGGGGGAGACCCAGTACTTC